Included here is one T cell receptor (beta chain) sequence, with context. Its target is unknown. These data originate in a study of monozygotic twins with cystic fibrosis. Study results and caveats: Nucleotide-identical clonotype sharing was significantly higher within monozygotic CF twin pairs than between unrelated CF individuals. Median Simpson clonality of approximately 0.0091 suggested naive T cells predominated. Co-twins had the most similar V usage for 13 of 16 pairs, J for 8. No link emerged between shared CDR3 counts and age, concordance or severity.

Germline V gene sequence: CDR1 SGDLS, CDR2 YYNGEE. Germline trimming cut 5 bases from V and 0 bases from J; bases unmatched to any gene: 0. The CDR3 extends over 13 amino acids. Only in-frame clones appear in the TCRdb table, and some are missing; sequencing was by immunoSEQ multiplex PCR. The data hold 30,000 to 45,000 clones, with about 87% observed a single time. This TCR was recovered from a girl aged 2 to 9 with cystic fibrosis. Material: blood. This chain connects TRBV9 to TRBJ2-7, with TRBD1 matching 9 bases. CDR3 sequence: CASRGQGSYEQYF. The CDR3 DNA reads TGTGCCAGCAGGGGACAGGGCTCCTACGAGCAGTACTTC.